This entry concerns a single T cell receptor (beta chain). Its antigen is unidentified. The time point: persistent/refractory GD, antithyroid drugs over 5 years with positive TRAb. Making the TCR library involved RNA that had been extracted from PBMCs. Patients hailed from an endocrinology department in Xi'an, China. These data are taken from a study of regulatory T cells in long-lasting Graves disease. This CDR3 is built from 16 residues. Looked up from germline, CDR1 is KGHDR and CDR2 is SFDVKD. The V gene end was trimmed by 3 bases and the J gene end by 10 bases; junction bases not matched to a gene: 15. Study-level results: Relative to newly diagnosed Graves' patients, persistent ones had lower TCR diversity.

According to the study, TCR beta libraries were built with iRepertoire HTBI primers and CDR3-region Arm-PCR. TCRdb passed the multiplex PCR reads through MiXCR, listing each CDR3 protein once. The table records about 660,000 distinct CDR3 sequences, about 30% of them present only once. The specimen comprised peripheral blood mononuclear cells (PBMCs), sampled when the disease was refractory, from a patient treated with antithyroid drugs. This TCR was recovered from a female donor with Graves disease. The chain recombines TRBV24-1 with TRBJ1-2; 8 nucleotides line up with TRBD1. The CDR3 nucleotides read TGTGCCACCAGTGATCCACGGACAGGGAAATTATTAGACTACACCTTC. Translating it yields CATSDPRTGKLLDYTF.